Sequencing of this TCR beta chain was carried out in a study of a mutant IDH1 vaccine in newly diagnosed glioma. Trimming took off 6 bases at V and 0 bases at J, with 6 bases between the two ends. The CDR3 loop spans 13 amino acids. Germline CDR1 reads ENHRY; CDR2 reads SYGVKD. Concerning this clone itself: The antigen is undetermined.

Here immunoSEQ multiplex PCR was the method, and the copy in TCRdb shows in-frame clones only, minus some. The table shows over 30,000 clones, with 80% to 95% occurring only once. Documented time point: week 47, end of study. All doses held 300 ug of mutant IDH1 20-mer peptide, with topical imiquimod. The genes are TRBV10-3 and TRBJ1-5; D perhaps matches TRBD1 (5 bases). The sequence came from a woman aged 40-49 years with glioma. The specimen was PBMCs, collected from a glioma patient whose treatment included an IDH1 peptide vaccine. CDR3 loop: CAIRQDSNQPQHF. For the CDR3, the DNA is TGTGCCATCAGACAGGATAGCAATCAGCCCCAGCATTTT.